This paragraph covers one TCR beta chain sequence. Its matching antigen is unknown. This entry comes from a study of identical twins. V was clipped by 0 bases and J by 0 bases, with 9 bases between them. The CDR3 extends over 15 amino acids. Germline V lookup: CDR1 SGHRS, CDR2 YFSETQ. TCRdb re-derived calls from the 5' RACE reads in MiXCR, one entry per CDR3 protein. The sample contains around 340,000 distinct CDR3 sequences, roughly 9% of which appear only once. Study-level findings and limits: Insertions were reduced in abundant cord blood beta clonotypes but not in memory repertoires.

This sequence was found in a woman in her 50s in good health. The sequenced sample consisted of naive T cells sorted from blood. This chain connects TRBV5-1 to TRBJ1-1, with D perhaps TRBD1 (6 bases). The CDR3 sequence is CASSLVQGLNTEAFF. The DNA for the CDR3 is TGCGCCAGCAGCTTGGTTCAGGGGTTGAACACTGAAGCTTTCTTT.